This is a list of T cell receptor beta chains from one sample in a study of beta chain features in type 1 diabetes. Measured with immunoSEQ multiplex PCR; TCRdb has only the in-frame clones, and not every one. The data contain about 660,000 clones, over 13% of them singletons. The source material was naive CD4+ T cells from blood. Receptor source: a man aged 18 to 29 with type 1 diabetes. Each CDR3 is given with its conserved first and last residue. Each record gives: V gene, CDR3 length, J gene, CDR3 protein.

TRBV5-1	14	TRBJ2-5	CASSPDRGQETQYF
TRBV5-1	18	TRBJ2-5	CASSSGQVLRSYQETQYF
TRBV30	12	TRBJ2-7	CVCTAGGHEQYF
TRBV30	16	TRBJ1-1	CAWRPIRGTANTEAFF
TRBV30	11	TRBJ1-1	CAWRGGIEAFF
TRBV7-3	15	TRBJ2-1	CASSLDRGYYNEQFF
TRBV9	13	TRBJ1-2	CASSLEANYGYTF
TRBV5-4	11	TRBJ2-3	CASRVTDTQYF
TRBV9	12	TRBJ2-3	CASSTSGSRPDF
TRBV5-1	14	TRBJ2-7	CASSLDMVGYEQYF
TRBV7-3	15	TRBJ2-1	CASSYLAASYNEQFF
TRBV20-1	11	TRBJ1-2	CSAYDSNGYTF
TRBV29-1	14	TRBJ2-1	CSDLTSNSYNEQFF
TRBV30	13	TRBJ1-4	CAFITDRGEKLFF
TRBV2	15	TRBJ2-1	CASSQAPGARNEQFF
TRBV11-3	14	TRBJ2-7	CASSLGPKGNEQYF
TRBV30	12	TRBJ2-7	CAWTESGTDKYF